This TCR beta chain was found in a study of neurological immune-mediated disorders. Background on the study: Relapsing-remitting disease was seen in about 90% of the roughly 35 multiple sclerosis patients, and secondary progressive disease was seen in 3. General study points: None of the features examined (clinical or MRI) was associated with the multiple sclerosis repertoire cluster.

This clonotype has only a few counts. Its antigen is not known. The CDR3 runs 15 residues. Germline V gene sequence: CDR1 SGHDN, CDR2 FVKESK. With 0 bases removed from V and 3 bases from J, the gap between germline ends came to 9 bases. The authors obtained over 200 million TCR-beta sequences from 15-18 subjects per sequencing run. One entry per CDR3 protein results from TCRdb running MiXCR on the 5' RACE reads. The repertoire has tens of thousands of distinct CDR3 sequences, 4.5% to 7.5% of them found once; the top ten carry 7.9%. Time point indicated: longitudinal time-point 2. Sequences were obtained from PBMCs. The sequence was obtained from a woman aged 60-75 years with multiple sclerosis. V gene TRBV14 combines with J gene TRBJ2-1, with TRBD2 as a possible D gene (6 bases). The CDR3 sequence is CASSQDLTSYNEQFF. CDR3 nucleotide sequence: TGTGCCAGCAGCCAAGACTTGACTAGCTACAATGAGCAGTTCTTC.